What follows describes a single T cell receptor beta chain. Its antigen is as yet unknown. These data belong to a study of long-term antiretroviral therapy in people with HIV. The libraries were made with immunoSEQ v3.0 at survey level. Profiling relied on immunoSEQ multiplex PCR, and the TCRdb table lists in-frame clones only, not all of them. Of some 29,000 clones listed, 95% to 98% were seen once; the top ten hold about 1.9%. V lost 0 bases and J 4 bases, leaving 10 bases between the germline ends. Germline loops: CDR1 SGHDT, CDR2 YYEEEE. The CDR3 consists of 14 residues. For each donor, at least one pre-ART and at least two post-ART PBMC samples were available. Study-wide points: ART was followed by higher diversity that remained below transplant donor controls. Repertoires in HIV (unlike those of controls) had narrower CDR3 length ranges. It was not possible to obtain data on ART adherence, viral resistance or therapy changes.

The sample was unsorted PBMCs, taken 7.6 years after starting antiretroviral therapy. The chain combines TRBV5-6 with TRBJ1-2, with TRBD1 as a possible D gene (5 bases). The TCR originated in a man aged 25-45 years with HIV. As DNA, the CDR3 is TGTGCCAGCAGCTTGGACGGGGCGGGCTATGGCTACACCTTC. It is translated as CASSLDGAGYGYTF.